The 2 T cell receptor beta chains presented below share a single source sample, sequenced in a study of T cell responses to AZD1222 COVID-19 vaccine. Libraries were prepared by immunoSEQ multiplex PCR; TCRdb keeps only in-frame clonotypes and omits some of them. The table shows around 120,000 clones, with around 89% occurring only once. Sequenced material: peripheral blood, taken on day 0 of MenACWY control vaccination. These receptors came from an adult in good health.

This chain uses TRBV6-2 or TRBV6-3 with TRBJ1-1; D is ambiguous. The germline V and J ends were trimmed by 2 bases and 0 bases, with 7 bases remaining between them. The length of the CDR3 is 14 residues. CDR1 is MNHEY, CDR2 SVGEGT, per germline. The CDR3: CASSYLGVNTEAFF. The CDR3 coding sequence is TGTGCCAGCAGTTACCTGGGAGTGAACACTGAAGCTTTCTTT.

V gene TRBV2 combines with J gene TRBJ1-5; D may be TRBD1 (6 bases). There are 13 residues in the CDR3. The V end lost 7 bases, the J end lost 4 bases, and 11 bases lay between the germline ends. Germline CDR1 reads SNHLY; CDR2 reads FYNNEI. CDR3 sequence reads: CASNGQLNQPQHF. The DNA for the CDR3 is TGTGCCAGCAATGGACAGCTTAATCAGCCCCAGCATTTT.